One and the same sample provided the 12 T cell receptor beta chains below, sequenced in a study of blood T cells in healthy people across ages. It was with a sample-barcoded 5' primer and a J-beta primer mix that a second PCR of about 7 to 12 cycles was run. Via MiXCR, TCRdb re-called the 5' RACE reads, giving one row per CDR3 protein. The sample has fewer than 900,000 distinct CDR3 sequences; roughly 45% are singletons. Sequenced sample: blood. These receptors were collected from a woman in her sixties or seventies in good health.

DNA of the CDR3: TGTGCCAGCAGTTACTCGAGCCAGCCTAGCACAGATACGCAGTATTTT. This codes for CASSYSSQPSTDTQYF. The chain employs TRBV6-2 or TRBV6-3 and TRBJ2-3; D unresolved. The CDR3 covers 16 residues. The germline V gene encodes CDR1 MNHEY and CDR2 SVGEGT. V lost 0 bases, J lost 0 bases, and 10 bases lay in between.

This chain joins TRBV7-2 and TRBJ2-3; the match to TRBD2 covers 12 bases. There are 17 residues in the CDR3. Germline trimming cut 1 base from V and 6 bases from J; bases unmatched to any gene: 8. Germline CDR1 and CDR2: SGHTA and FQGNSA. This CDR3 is CASSLVPSGRAADTQYF. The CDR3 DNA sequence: TGTGCCAGCAGCTTAGTCCCTAGCGGGAGGGCGGCTGATACGCAGTATTTT.

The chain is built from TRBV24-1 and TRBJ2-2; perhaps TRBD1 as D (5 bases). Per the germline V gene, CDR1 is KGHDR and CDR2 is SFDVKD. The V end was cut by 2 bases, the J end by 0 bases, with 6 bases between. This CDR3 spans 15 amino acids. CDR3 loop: CATSDWTSNTGELFF. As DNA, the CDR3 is TGTGCCACCAGTGATTGGACATCGAACACCGGGGAGCTGTTTTTT.

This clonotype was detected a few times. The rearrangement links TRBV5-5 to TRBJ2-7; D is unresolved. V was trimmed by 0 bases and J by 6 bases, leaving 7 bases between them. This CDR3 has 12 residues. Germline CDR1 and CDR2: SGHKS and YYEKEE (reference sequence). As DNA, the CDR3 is TGTGCCAGCAGCTTGGGGGCAGGCGAGCAGTACTTC. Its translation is CASSLGAGEQYF.

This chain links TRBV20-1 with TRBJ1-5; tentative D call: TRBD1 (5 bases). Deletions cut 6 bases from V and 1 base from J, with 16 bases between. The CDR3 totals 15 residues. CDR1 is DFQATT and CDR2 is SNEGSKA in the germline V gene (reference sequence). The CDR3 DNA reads TGCAGTGCCCGCCGGGGGGAACAAAGCAATCAGCCCCAGCATTTT. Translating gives CSARRGEQSNQPQHF.

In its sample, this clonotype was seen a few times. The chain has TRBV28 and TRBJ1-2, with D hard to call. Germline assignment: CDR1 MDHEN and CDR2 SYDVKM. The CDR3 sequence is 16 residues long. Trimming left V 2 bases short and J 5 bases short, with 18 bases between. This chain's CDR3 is CASSLPPGLQQYGYTF. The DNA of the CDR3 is TGTGCCAGCAGTTTACCGCCGGGCCTACAACAATATGGCTACACCTTC.

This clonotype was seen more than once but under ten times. The CDR3 loop is CASEGETEQYF. DNA of the CDR3: TGCGCCAGCGAGGGGGAGACTGAGCAGTACTTC. The V gene is TRBV10-2, the J gene TRBJ2-5; a possible D gene is TRBD1 (6 bases). The CDR3 loop spans 11 amino acids. Per the germline V gene, CDR1 is WSHSY and CDR2 is SAAADI. V lost 8 bases to trimming and J lost 11 bases, with 15 bases between them.

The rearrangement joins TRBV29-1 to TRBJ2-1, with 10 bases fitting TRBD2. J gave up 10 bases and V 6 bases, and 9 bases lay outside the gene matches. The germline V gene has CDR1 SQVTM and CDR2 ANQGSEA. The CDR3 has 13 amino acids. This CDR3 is CSVLAGATYEQFF. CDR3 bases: TGCAGCGTGCTAGCGGGAGCGACCTACGAGCAGTTCTTC.

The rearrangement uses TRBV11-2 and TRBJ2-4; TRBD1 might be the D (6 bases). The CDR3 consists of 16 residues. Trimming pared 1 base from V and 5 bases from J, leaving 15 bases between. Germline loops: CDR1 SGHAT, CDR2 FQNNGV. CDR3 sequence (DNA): TGTGCCAGCAGCTTAGTTGGGGGCCTCGGCCAAAACATTCAGTACTTC. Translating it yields CASSLVGGLGQNIQYF.

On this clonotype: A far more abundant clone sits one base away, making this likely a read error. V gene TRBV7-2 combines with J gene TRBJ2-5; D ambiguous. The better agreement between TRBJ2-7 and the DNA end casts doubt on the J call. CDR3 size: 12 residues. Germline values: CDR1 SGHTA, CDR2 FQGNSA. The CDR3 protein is CASSLELDEQYF. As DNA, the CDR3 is TGTGCCAGCAGCTTAGAACTTGACGAGCAGTACTTC.

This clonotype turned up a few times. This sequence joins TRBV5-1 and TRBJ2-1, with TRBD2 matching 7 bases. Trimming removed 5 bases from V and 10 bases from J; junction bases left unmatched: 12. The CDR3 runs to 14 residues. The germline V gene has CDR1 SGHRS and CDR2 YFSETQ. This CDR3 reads CASSLGSFGGEQFF. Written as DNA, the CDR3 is TGCGCCAGCAGTCTAGGGTCCTTCGGGGGGGAGCAGTTCTTC.

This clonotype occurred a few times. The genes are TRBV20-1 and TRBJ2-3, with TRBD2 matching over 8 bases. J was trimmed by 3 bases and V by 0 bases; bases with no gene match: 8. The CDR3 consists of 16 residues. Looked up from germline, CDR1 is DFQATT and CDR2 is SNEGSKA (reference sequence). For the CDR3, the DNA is TGCAGTGCTAGAGATCTTGGAGCGGGAGCTACAGATACGCAGTATTTT. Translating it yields CSARDLGAGATDTQYF.